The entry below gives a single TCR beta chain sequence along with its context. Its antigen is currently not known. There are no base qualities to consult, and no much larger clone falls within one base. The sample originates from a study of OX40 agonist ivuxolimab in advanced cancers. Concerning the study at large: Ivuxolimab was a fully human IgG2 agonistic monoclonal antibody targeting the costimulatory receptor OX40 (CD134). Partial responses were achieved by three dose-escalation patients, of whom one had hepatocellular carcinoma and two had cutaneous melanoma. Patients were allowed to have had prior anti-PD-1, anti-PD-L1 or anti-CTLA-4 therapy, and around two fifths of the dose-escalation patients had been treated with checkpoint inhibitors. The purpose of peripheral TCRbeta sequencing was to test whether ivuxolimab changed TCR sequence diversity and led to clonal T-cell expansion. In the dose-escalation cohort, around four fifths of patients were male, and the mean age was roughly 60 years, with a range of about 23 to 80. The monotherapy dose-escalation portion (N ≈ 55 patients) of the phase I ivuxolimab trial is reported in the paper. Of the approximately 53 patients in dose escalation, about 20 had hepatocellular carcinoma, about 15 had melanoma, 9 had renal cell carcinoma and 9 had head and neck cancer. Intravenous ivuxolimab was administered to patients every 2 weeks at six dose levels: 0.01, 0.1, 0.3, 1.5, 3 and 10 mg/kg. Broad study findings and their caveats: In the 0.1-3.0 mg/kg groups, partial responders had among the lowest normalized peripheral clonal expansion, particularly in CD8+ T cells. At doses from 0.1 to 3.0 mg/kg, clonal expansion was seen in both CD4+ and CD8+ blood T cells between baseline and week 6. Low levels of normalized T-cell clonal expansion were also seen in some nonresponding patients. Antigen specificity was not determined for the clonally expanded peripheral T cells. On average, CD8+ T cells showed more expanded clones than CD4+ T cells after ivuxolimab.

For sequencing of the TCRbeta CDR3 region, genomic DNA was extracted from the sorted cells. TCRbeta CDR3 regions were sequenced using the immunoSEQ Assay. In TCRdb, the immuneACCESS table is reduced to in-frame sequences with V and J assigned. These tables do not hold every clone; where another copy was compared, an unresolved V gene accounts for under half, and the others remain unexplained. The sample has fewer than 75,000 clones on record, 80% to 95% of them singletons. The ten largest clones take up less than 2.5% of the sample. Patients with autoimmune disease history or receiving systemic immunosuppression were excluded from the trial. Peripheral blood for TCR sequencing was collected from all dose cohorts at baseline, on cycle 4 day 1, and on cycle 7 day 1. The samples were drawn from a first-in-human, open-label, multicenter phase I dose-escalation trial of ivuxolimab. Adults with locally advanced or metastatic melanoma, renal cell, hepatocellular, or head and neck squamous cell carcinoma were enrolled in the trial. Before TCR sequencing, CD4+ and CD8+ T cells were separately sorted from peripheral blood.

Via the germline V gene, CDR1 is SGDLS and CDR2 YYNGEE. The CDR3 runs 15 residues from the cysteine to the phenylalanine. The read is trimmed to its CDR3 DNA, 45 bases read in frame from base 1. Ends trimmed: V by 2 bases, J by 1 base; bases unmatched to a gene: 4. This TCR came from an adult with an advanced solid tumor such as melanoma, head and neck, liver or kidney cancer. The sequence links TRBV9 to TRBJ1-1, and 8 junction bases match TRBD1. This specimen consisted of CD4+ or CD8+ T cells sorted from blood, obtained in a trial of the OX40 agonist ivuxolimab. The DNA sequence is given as TGTGCCAGCAGCGTCCGGACAGGGACGAACACTGAAGCTTTCTTT. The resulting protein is CASSVRTGTNTEAFF.